Described below is a single T cell receptor (beta chain) sequence and its context. The data stem from a study of blood T cell repertoires in COVID-19. Overall study context: Acute-phase and convalescent COVID-19 samples originated in the United States, Italy and Spain. Sources were T cells, B-cell-depleted T cells, or PBMCs; the material itself was cDNA or gDNA.

Only in-frame clones appear in the TCRdb table, and some are missing; sequencing was by immunoSEQ multiplex PCR. The data hold 200,000 to 250,000 clones, with roughly 84% observed a single time. The sequence derives from a man aged 50 to 60 with active or convalescent COVID-19. The sample comprised peripheral blood.

The CDR3 region is CASSDWWGADSPLHF. The CDR3 coding sequence is TGTGCCAGCAGTGATTGGTGGGGAGCGGATTCACCCCTCCACTTT. The chain joins TRBV2 to TRBJ1-6; D unclear. CDR1 and CDR2 from the germline V gene are SNHLY and FYNNEI. CDR3 length equals 15 residues. Trimming cost V 3 bases and J 8 bases, with 14 bases left between them.